This paragraph covers one T cell receptor (beta chain) sequence. These data come from a study of shared clonotypes between healthy human individuals. The V gene lost 2 bases and the J gene lost 2 bases, with 10 bases spanning the gap. Germline V CDR1 and CDR2: SGHTA, FQGNSA. The CDR3 spans 15 residues. Repertoires were generated with immunoSEQ multiplex PCR, while TCRdb's copy carries only in-frame clones and drops some. The sample carries fewer than 2.5 million clones, 80% to 95% recorded once. From CD4+ cells came CD45RA+ naive and CD45RA-negative memory subsets. This receptor was taken from a man aged 18 to 30 in good health. Some clones in this sample may be carry-over from other donors' samples. The material sequenced was naive CD4+ T cells from PBMCs. Indicated subset: CD45RA+ positively selected. V usage is TRBV7-2 and J usage is TRBJ2-1; D remains ambiguous. Written as DNA, the CDR3 is TGTGCCAGCAGCTTACCTAAGAGTGCCTACAATGAGCAGTTCTTC. Amino acid sequence: CASSLPKSAYNEQFF.